This T cell receptor (beta chain) was identified during a study of glioma-infiltrating T cells. Study observations and caveats: Above-expected tissue-blood divergence occurred in all gliomas, most in low-grade ones.

Looked up from germline, CDR1 is DFQATT and CDR2 is SNEGSKA (reference sequence). This CDR3 has 16 amino acids. V gave up 5 bases and J gave up 1 base, with 17 bases separating them. The iRepertoire nested amplicon-rescue multiplex PCR amplified TCR alpha and beta CDR3s from RNA. TCRdb re-called the multiplex PCR reads with MiXCR, one entry per CDR3 protein. Among about 380,000 distinct CDR3 sequences listed, 41% were seen once. This clonotype has ten or more counts. Its antigen is currently unknown. This receptor was taken from a human donor with low-grade glioma or glioblastoma, undergoing nonglioma brain surgery, or in good health (not recorded which). The V and J genes are TRBV20-1 and TRBJ1-4; D gene ambiguous. The sample comprised glioma tissue, nonneoplastic brain tissue, or PBMCs (not recorded which). The CDR3 coding sequence is TGCAGTGCTCTCCCCAGTCGGGGAGTAACTAATGAAAAACTGTTTTTT. As protein: CSALPSRGVTNEKLFF.